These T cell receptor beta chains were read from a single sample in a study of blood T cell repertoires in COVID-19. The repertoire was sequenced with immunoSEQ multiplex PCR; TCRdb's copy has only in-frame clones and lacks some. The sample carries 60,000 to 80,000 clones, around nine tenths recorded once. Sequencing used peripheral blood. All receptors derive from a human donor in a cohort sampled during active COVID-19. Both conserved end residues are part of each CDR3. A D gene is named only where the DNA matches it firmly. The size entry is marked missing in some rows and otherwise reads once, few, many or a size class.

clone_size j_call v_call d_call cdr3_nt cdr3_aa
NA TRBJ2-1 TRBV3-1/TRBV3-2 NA TGTGCCAGCAGCCAACAGGGTATTGAGCAGTTCTTC CASSQQGIEQFF
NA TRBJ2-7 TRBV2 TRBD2 TGTGCCAGCAGTGAACTAGCGGGGCTGGGGGAGCAGTACTTC CASSELAGLGEQYF
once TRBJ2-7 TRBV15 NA TGTGCCACCAGCAGAGAGTTTGGCAGGTTCTCCTACGAGCAGTACTTC CATSREFGRFSYEQYF
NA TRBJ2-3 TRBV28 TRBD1 TGTGCCAGCAGTTTATCGCGGGACAGGGTCTTATATACGCAGTATTTT CASSLSRDRVLYTQYF
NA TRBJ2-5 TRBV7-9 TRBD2 TGTGCCAGCAGCCGAGCGGGAGCGTTGGGGGAGACCCAGTACTTC CASSRAGALGETQYF
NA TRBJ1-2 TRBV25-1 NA TGTGCCAGCAGCGGCCGCGGGGCTAACTATGGCTACACCTTC CASSGRGANYGYTF
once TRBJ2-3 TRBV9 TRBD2 TGTGCCAGCAGCGGCGGGGGTAGCCTTTCCACAGATACGCAGTATTTT CASSGGGSLSTDTQYF
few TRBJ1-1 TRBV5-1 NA TGCGCCAGCAGCTTGAGTGTCAACTCGAACACTGAAGCTTTCTTT CASSLSVNSNTEAFF
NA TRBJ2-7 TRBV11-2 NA TGTGCCAGCAGCTTAGAACTGCGGCCCTACGAGCAGTACTTC CASSLELRPYEQYF
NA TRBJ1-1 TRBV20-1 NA TGCAGTGCTAGTAATATGGGGGGGGCGGCCACTGAAGCTTTCTTT CSASNMGGAATEAFF
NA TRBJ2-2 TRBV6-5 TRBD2 TGTGCCAGCCGGATGGCAGCGGGAGGCCACGGGGAGCTGTTTTTT CASRMAAGGHGELFF
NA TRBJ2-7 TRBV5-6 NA TGTGCCAGCAGCTATCCTCGATTGGGCAGTGCCTACGAGCAGTACTTC CASSYPRLGSAYEQYF
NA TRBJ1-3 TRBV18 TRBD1 TGTGCCAGCTCACCTGGGACAGGGGGAAACACCATATATTTT CASSPGTGGNTIYF
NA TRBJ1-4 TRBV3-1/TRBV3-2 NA TGTGCCAGCAGCCAAGATACGGAGGGTTACGAAAAACTGTTTTTT CASSQDTEGYEKLFF
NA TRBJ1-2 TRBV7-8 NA TGTGCCAGCAGCTTAAACAGGGCCAACTATGGCTACACCTTC CASSLNRANYGYTF
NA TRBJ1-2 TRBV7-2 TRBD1 TGTGCCAGCAGCTTAGGGGGGACAGGGGGTGGCTACACCTTC CASSLGGTGGGYTF
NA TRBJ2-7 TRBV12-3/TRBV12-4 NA TGTGCCAGCAGTTTTGGGGACACCTACGAGCAGTACTTC CASSFGDTYEQYF
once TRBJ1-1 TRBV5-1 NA TGCGCCAGCAGCTTGGTTCCGTCAGGGACTGAAGCTTTCTTT CASSLVPSGTEAFF
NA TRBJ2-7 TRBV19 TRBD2 TGTGCCAGTAGTGGGACTAGCGGCGAATACGAGCAGTACTTC CASSGTSGEYEQYF
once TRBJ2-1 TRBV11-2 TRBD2 TGTGCCAGCAGCTATAGCGGGGCCTACAATGAGCAGTTCTTC CASSYSGAYNEQFF
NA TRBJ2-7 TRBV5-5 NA TGTGCCAGCAGCTTGGACCTCGGGAACGAGCAGTACTTC CASSLDLGNEQYF
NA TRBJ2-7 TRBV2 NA TGTGCCAGCAGTCCCGAGCAGGGGCCGTACGAGCAGTACTTC CASSPEQGPYEQYF
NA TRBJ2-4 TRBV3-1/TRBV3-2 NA TGTGCCAGCAGCCAAAGGGACTCAAAAAACATTCAGTACTTC CASSQRDSKNIQYF
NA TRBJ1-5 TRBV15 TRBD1 TGTGCCACCAGCGGGAAGGATTTTGGACAGGGGGAATCGGGCAATCAGCCCCAGCATTTT CATSGKDFGQGESGNQPQHF
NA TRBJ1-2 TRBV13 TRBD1 TGTGCCAGCAGCCCCACCCGACAGGGGGCGGATGGCTACACCTTC CASSPTRQGADGYTF
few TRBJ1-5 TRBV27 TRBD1 TGTGCCAGCAGTTTTCAGGGGGCATACAATCAGCCCCAGCATTTT CASSFQGAYNQPQHF
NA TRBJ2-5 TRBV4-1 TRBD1 TGCGCCAGCAGCCAAGGGGGACAGCGCCAAGAGACCCAGTACTTC CASSQGGQRQETQYF
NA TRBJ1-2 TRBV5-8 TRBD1 TGTGCCAGCAGCTTACCGGGACAGGGCAATGGCTACACCTTC CASSLPGQGNGYTF
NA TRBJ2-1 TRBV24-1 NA TGTGCCACGGCAACAACGGGGATTCTGTCCTACAATGAGCAGTTCTTC CATATTGILSYNEQFF
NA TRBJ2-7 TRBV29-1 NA TGCAGCGTTGAAGACCAGGGGAGGGATTCCTACGAGCAGTACTTC CSVEDQGRDSYEQYF
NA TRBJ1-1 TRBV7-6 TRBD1 TGTGCCAGCAGCTTTTGGTCGACAGGGAATGCTGAAGCTTTCTTT CASSFWSTGNAEAFF
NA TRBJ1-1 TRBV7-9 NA TGTGCCAGCAGCGATAGCCGACAGGTGGTGGCTTTCTTT CASSDSRQVVAFF
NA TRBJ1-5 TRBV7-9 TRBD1 TGTGCCAGCAGCCCGTCTAGACAGGGGGGAAATCAGCCCCAGCATTTT CASSPSRQGGNQPQHF
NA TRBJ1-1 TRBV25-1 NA TGTGCCAGCAGTCTCTCAACTTCGACGGGGAACACTGAAGCTTTCTTT CASSLSTSTGNTEAFF
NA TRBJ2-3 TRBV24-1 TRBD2 TGTGCCACCAGTGAAGCCGGGACTAGGGGCGCCGCAGATACGCAGTATTTT CATSEAGTRGAADTQYF
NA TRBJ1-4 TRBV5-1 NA TGCGCCAGCAGCTTGTGGGGGGGAGATGAAAAACTGTTTTTT CASSLWGGDEKLFF
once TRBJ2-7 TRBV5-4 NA TGTGCCAGCAGCTTCAAGGGCGGGGACCTCTACGAGCAGTACTTC CASSFKGGDLYEQYF
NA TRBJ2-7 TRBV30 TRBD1 TGTGCCTGGAGTGGGGACAGGCAAAACGAGCAGTACTTC CAWSGDRQNEQYF
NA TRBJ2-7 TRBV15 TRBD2 TGTGCCACCAGCAGAGATCGGGGACTAGCGGGGACCTACGAGCAGTACTTC CATSRDRGLAGTYEQYF
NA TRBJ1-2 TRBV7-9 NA TGTGCCACCGTACAGGGTTACGAAGGCTACACCTTC CATVQGYEGYTF
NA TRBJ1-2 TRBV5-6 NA TGTGCCAGCAGCTTAACTCAGGGTTTGGATGGCTACACCTTC CASSLTQGLDGYTF
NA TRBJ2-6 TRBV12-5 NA TGTGCTAGTGGGGGGGACGGGAGCTCTGGGGCCAACGTCCTGACTTTC CASGGDGSSGANVLTF
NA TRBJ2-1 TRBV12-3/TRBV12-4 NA TGTGCCAGCAGACAGGGATACAATGAGCAGTTCTTC CASRQGYNEQFF
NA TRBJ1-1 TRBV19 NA TGTGCCAGTAGTATAGCAGGGGCTGGTACTGAAGCTTTCTTT CASSIAGAGTEAFF
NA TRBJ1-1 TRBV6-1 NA TGTGCCACCAGTGATATTCCGGGCCGGGGGGGCACAGCTTTCTTT CATSDIPGRGGTAFF
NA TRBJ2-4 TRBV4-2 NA TGTGCCAGCAGCCAAGAGGCTAGCCAAGAGTTAGCCAAAAACATTCAGTACTTC CASSQEASQELAKNIQYF
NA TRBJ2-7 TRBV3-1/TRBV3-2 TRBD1 TGTGCCAGCGGACTTAGACAGGGAGTTCAGTACTTC CASGLRQGVQYF
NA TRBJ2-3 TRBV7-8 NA TGTGCCAGCAGCTTAGGGACTACAAACACAGATACGCAGTATTTT CASSLGTTNTDTQYF
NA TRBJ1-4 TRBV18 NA TGTGCCAGCTCACCACAGGGCAGGGATGGTGAAAAACTGTTTTTT CASSPQGRDGEKLFF
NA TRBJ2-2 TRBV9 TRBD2 TGTGCCAGCAGCCCGAGCGGGGTAGCTACCGGGGAGCTGTTTTTT CASSPSGVATGELFF
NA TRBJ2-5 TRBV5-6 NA TGTGCCAGCAGCTTCTCCGAGACCCAGTACTTC CASSFSETQYF
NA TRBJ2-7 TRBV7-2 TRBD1 TGTGCCAGCAGCTTCCGACAGGGGGCGTACGAGCAGTACTTC CASSFRQGAYEQYF
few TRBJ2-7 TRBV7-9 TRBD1 TGTGCCAGCAGCTCCGACGGGACAGGGTCCTACGAGCAGTACTTC CASSSDGTGSYEQYF
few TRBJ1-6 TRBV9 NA TGTGCCAGCAGCGTATCTGAGGGTCCCAATTCACCCCTCCACTTT CASSVSEGPNSPLHF